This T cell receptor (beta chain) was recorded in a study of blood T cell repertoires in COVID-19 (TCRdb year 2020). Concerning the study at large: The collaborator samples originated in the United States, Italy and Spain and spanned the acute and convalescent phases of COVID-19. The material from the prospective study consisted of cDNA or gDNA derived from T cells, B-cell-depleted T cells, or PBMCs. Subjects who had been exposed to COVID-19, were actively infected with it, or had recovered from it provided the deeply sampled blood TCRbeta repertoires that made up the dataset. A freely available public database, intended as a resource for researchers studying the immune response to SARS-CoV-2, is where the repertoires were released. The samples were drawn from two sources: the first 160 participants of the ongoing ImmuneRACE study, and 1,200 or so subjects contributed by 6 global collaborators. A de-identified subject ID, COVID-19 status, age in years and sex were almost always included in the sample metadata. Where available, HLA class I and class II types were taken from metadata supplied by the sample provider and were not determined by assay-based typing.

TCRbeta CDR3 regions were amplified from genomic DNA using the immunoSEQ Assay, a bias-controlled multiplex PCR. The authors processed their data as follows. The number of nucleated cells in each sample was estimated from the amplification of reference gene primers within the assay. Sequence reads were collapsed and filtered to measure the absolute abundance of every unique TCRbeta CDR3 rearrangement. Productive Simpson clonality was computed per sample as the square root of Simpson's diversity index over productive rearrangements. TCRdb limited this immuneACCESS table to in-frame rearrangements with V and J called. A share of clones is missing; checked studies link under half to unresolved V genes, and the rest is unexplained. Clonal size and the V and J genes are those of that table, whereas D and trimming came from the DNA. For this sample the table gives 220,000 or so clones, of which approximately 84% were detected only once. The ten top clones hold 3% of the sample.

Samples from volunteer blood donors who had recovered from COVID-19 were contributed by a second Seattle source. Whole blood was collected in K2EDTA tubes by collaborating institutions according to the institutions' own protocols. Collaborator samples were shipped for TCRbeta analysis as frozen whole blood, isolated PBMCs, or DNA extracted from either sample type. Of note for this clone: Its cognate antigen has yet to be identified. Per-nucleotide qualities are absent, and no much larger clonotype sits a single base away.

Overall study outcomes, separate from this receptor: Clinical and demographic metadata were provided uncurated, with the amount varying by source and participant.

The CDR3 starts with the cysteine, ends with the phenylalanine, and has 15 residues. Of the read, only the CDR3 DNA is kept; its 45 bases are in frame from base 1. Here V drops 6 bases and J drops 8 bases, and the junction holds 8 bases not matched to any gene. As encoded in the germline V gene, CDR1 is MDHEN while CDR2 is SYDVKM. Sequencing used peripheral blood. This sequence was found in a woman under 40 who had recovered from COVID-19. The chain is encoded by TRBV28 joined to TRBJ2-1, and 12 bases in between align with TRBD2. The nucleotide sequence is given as TGTGCCAGCAGGTCCCTAGCGGGAGGGCCGGATGAGCAGTTCTTC. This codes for CASRSLAGGPDEQFF.